Below, 20 T cell receptor beta chains from the same sample are listed, as sequenced in a study of blood T cells in healthy people across ages. PCR was performed a second time for roughly 7 to 12 cycles using a sample-barcoded 5' primer and a J-beta primer mix. TCRdb used MiXCR to reprocess the 5' RACE reads, holding one entry per CDR3 protein. The data contain hundreds of thousands of distinct CDR3 sequences, about 48% of them seen just once; the ten biggest clones take up approximately 40%. Specimen: blood. The receptors stem from a man older than 75 in good health.

This clonotype came up a few times. This chain links TRBV7-2 with TRBJ2-7; the D gene is possibly TRBD1 (6 bases). V dropped 5 bases and J dropped 5 bases, with 13 bases sitting between them. Germline CDR1 and CDR2: SGHTA and FQGNSA. CDR3 size: 13 residues. CDR3 nucleotides: TGTGCCAGCAGCCCTCAGGGGCTCAACGAGCAGTACTTC. Translating gives CASSPQGLNEQYF.

The chain combines TRBV29-1 with TRBJ1-1, with D tentatively TRBD1 (6 bases). CDR1 is SQVTM, CDR2 ANQGSEA, per germline. The CDR3 totals 13 residues. Between the trimmed V and J ends, which lost 5 bases and 2 bases, there was a span of 12 bases. The CDR3 protein is CSVRRGFNTEAFF. In nucleotides, the CDR3 is TGCAGCGTTAGGAGGGGGTTCAACACTGAAGCTTTCTTT.

On this clonotype: At one end the junction does not follow the germline gene, possibly because of a read error. The genes are TRBV10-3 and TRBJ2-1; 12 nucleotides agree with TRBD1. Germline loops: CDR1 ENHRY, CDR2 SYGVKD. The CDR3 length is 15 residues. CDR3 coding DNA: TGTGCCATCAGGGGACAGGGGGCGTCCTACAAGGAGCAGTTCTTC. As protein: CAIRGQGASYKEQFF.

The V gene is TRBV27, the J gene TRBJ1-6; TRBD1 is a possible D gene (5 bases). The germline V gene encodes CDR1 MNHEY and CDR2 SMNVEV (reference sequence). The V end was cut by 6 bases, the J end by 0 bases, with 9 bases between. CDR3 size: 15 residues. In DNA, the CDR3 is TGTGCCAGCAGCTCCAGGGCCTCCTATAATTCACCCCTCCACTTT. Translating it yields CASSSRASYNSPLHF.

The chain recombines TRBV3-1 with TRBJ2-5; the match to TRBD1 covers 10 bases. The assigned J gene may be wrong: the sequence end matches TRBJ2-7 better. The CDR3 runs 14 residues. CDR1 LGHDT and CDR2 YNNKEL come from the germline V gene (reference sequence). CDR3 residues: CASIPGTGDYEQYF. The CDR3 DNA reads as TGTGCCAGCATCCCCGGGACAGGGGACTACGAGCAGTACTTC.

This chain joins TRBV18 and TRBJ1-6, with D uncertain. V was shortened by 1 base and J by 8 bases, with 12 bases between the two germline ends. CDR3 length: 15 residues. The germline CDR1 and CDR2 sequences are KGHSH and LQKENI. The CDR3 coding sequence is TGTGCCAGCTCACCACTGGGTCTAATTGATTCACCCCTCCACTTT. Protein: CASSPLGLIDSPLHF. The entire variable domain, with the rest obtained from reference TRBV18 and TRBJ1-6, is as follows: NAGVMQNPRHLVRRRGQEARLRCSPMKGHSHVYWYRQLPEEGLKFMVYLQKENIIDESGMPKERFSAEFPKEGPSILRIQQVVRGDSAAYFCASSPLGLIDSPLHFGNGTRLTVT.

On this clonotype: At one boundary the junction diverges from the germline segment, which might be a read error. The chain carries TRBV12-3 or TRBV12-4 and TRBJ2-7; 9 bases are a match to TRBD1. The CDR3 sequence is 16 residues long. CDR3 sequence: CTSSPRQGGKPYEQYF. CDR3 sequence (DNA): TGTACCAGCAGTCCCAGACAGGGGGGAAAACCCTACGAGCAGTACTTC.

The chain links TRBV12-3 or TRBV12-4 to TRBJ2-1, with D perhaps matching TRBD1 (6 bases). The V end was cut by 7 bases, the J end by 4 bases, with 17 bases between. This CDR3 contains 15 residues. CDR3 residues: CASNSRGGEYNEQFF. The CDR3 bases are TGTGCCAGCAACTCCCGAGGGGGAGAGTACAATGAGCAGTTCTTC.

The genes are TRBV28 and TRBJ1-5; D remains ambiguous. Germline CDR1 reads MDHEN; CDR2 reads SYDVKM. The CDR3 covers 15 residues. V lost 7 bases, J lost 5 bases, and 18 bases lay in between. The CDR3 DNA reads as TGTGCCAGCACCCCCGGTGGGGAGGTCTATCAGCCCCAGCATTTT. Translated: CASTPGGEVYQPQHF. Supplemented by reference TRBV28 and TRBJ1-5, the full variable domain reads DVKVTQSSRYLVKRTGEKVFLECVQDMDHENMFWYRQDPGLGLRLIYFSYDVKMKEKGDIPEGYSVSREKKERFSLILESASTNQTSMYLCASTPGGEVYQPQHFGDGTRLSIL.

This CDR3 is CASSPRTSGNPGIQYF. The CDR3 nucleotides are TGTGCCAGCAGCCCTCGGACTAGCGGGAACCCGGGAATTCAGTACTTC. The genes are TRBV7-8 and TRBJ2-4, with 12 positions matching TRBD2. The CDR3 is 16 residues long. Germline V gene sequence: CDR1 SGHVS, CDR2 FQNEAQ. Trimming removed 5 bases from V and 10 bases from J; junction bases left unmatched: 12.

The chain is built from TRBV7-9 and TRBJ2-1; D remains unclear. V was pared by 5 bases and J by 12 bases, with 17 bases between. The CDR3 consists of 13 residues. Germline lookup yields CDR1 SEHNR and CDR2 FQNEAQ (reference sequence). The chain's CDR3 is CASSPGSAPGQFF. The CDR3 region has the DNA TGTGCCAGCAGCCCCGGATCCGCACCCGGGCAGTTCTTC.

The chain combines TRBV2 with TRBJ1-6, with D perhaps TRBD1 (5 bases). V lost 6 bases to trimming and J lost 6 bases, with 15 bases between them. Looked up from germline, CDR1 is SNHLY and CDR2 is FYNNEI. CDR3 length: 15 residues. The CDR3 DNA follows: TGTGCCAGCAGCCGAGGGGCCCCAACTAATTCACCCCTCCACTTT. Translating gives CASSRGAPTNSPLHF. The whole variable domain, remainder taken from reference TRBV2 and TRBJ1-6, is EPEVTQTPSHQVTQMGQEVILRCVPISNHLYFYWYRQILGQKVEFLVSFYNNEISEKSEIFDDQFSVERPDGSNFTLKIRSTKLEDSAMYFCASSRGAPTNSPLHFGNGTRLTVT.

The chain is built from TRBV7-7 and TRBJ2-3; 14 bases align to TRBD2. This CDR3 contains 16 residues. Losses at the gene ends were 5 bases for V and 6 bases for J; bases not matched to a gene: 7. Germline V CDR1 and CDR2: SSHAT, FNYEAQ (reference sequence). This CDR3 is CASSAGLAGVSDTQYF. For the CDR3, the DNA is TGTGCCAGCAGCGCGGGACTAGCGGGAGTGTCTGATACGCAGTATTTT.

The rearrangement links TRBV7-2 to TRBJ2-7, with 8 bases matching TRBD2. CDR1 and CDR2 from the germline V gene are SGHTA and FQGNSA. V gave up 5 bases and J gave up 7 bases; unmatched junction bases: 7. The CDR3 is 13 residues long. The CDR3 here is CASSTIREGEQYF. The CDR3 region has the DNA TGTGCCAGCAGCACCATTCGGGAGGGAGAGCAGTACTTC. The whole variable domain, remainder taken from reference TRBV7-2 and TRBJ2-7, is GAGVSQSPSNKVTEKGKDVELRCDPISGHTALYWYRQSLGQGLEFLIYFQGNSAPDKSGLPSDRFSAERTGGSVSTLTIQRTQQEDSAVYLCASSTIREGEQYFGPGTRLTVT.

This sequence joins TRBV5-1 and TRBJ2-1, with D possibly matching TRBD2 (5 bases). The CDR3 is 13 amino acids. V was cut by 4 bases and J by 12 bases, with 17 bases left in between. From germline, CDR1 is SGHRS and CDR2 YFSETQ. The CDR3 region is CASSRAEAGGQFF. The CDR3 bases are TGCGCCAGCAGCCGGGCTGAGGCTGGAGGGCAGTTCTTC. The full variable domain, its missing parts supplied by reference TRBV5-1 and TRBJ2-1, is KAGVTQTPRYLIKTRGQQVTLSCSPISGHRSVSWYQQTPGQGLQFLFEYFSETQRNKGNFPGRFSGRQFSNSRSEMNVSTLELGDSALYLCASSRAEAGGQFFGPGTRLTVL.

The chain combines TRBV27 with TRBJ2-7, with 7 bases that match TRBD1. Germline CDR1 MNHEY, CDR2 SMNVEV (reference sequence). This CDR3 spans 14 amino acids. Losses at the gene ends were 2 bases for V and 5 bases for J; bases not matched to a gene: 6. The CDR3 DNA sequence: TGTGCCAGCAGTTTAGGGACAGTAGGTGACGAGCAGTACTTC. Translation: CASSLGTVGDEQYF.

This chain connects TRBV2 to TRBJ2-5; D call uncertain. Trimming stripped 7 bases from V and 0 bases from J, with 6 bases between. CDR3 size: 12 residues. CDR1 and CDR2 from the germline V gene are SNHLY and FYNNEI. CDR3: CASISDQETQYF. CDR3 nucleotides: TGTGCCAGCATTAGTGACCAAGAGACCCAGTACTTC.

The chain recombines TRBV28 with TRBJ2-7, with D perhaps matching TRBD1 (7 bases). CDR3 length: 14 residues. V lost 5 bases and J 8 bases, leaving 19 bases between the germline ends. Per germline, CDR1 MDHEN and CDR2 SYDVKM. This CDR3 is CASSRGTPGGQQYF. The DNA for the CDR3 is TGTGCCAGCAGTCGCGGGACACCAGGGGGACAGCAGTACTTC. The variable domain in full, completed from reference TRBV28 and TRBJ2-7, reads DVKVTQSSRYLVKRTGEKVFLECVQDMDHENMFWYRQDPGLGLRLIYFSYDVKMKEKGDIPEGYSVSREKKERFSLILESASTNQTSMYLCASSRGTPGGQQYFGPGTRLTVT.

The sample holds a few counts of this clonotype. The chain has TRBV7-9 and TRBJ1-1; no definite D call. The V end lost 5 bases, the J end lost 0 bases, and 7 bases lay between the germline ends. Germline V lookup: CDR1 SEHNR, CDR2 FQNEAQ (reference sequence). The CDR3 runs to 13 residues. The CDR3 DNA sequence: TGTGCCAGCAGCGCTTGGGTGAACACTGAAGCTTTCTTT. It codes for CASSAWVNTEAFF.

This chain uses TRBV5-1 with TRBJ2-7; D unresolved. This CDR3 has 12 residues. V lost 5 bases to trimming and J lost 2 bases, with 8 bases between them. Germline values: CDR1 SGHRS, CDR2 YFSETQ. CDR3 protein: CASRQLPYEQYF. CDR3 nucleotides: TGCGCCAGCAGGCAGCTACCCTACGAGCAGTACTTC. Using reference TRBV5-1 and TRBJ2-7 for the parts outside the CDR3, the full variable domain is KAGVTQTPRYLIKTRGQQVTLSCSPISGHRSVSWYQQTPGQGLQFLFEYFSETQRNKGNFPGRFSGRQFSNSRSEMNVSTLELGDSALYLCASRQLPYEQYFGPGTRLTVT.